A single sample gave rise to the 16 T cell receptor beta chains below, sequenced in a study of CD8+CD57+ T cells in acquired aplastic anemia. The TCR beta profiling, which covered VDJ combination and CDR3 sequence, was carried out using genomic DNA as the template. Via MiXCR, TCRdb re-called the reads, giving one row per CDR3 protein. The table lists roughly 160,000 distinct CDR3 sequences, about 64% of them singletons. Sequencing was carried out using sorted CD4+, CD8+, or CD8+CD57+ T cells (not recorded which) from PBMCs. The receptor set was obtained from a human donor in good health.

The chain uses TRBV10-1 and TRBJ2-3; D is possibly TRBD1 (6 bases). CDR3 size: 12 residues. In germline, CDR1 is WNHNN, CDR2 SYGVQD (reference sequence). V lost 5 bases and J 8 bases, leaving 11 bases between the germline ends. CDR3 residues: CASSPGVGTQYF. In DNA form, the CDR3 reads TGCGCCAGCAGTCCAGGGGTCGGTACGCAGTATTTT.

V is TRBV29-1 and J is TRBJ1-1; no definite D call. The CDR3 extends over 12 amino acids. The V gene's germline CDR1 is SQVTM and CDR2 ANQGSEA. V was shortened by 2 bases and J by 6 bases, with 10 bases between the two germline ends. CDR3 nucleotide sequence: TGCAGCGTTGAAATTTGGAAATCTGAAGCTTTCTTT. Protein sequence: CSVEIWKSEAFF.

This clonotype has at least ten counts. In nucleotides, the CDR3 is TGTGCCAGCAGTTTATGGAATCAGCCCCAGCATTTT. Translation gives CASSLWNQPQHF. The rearrangement joins TRBV12-3 or TRBV12-4 to TRBJ1-5; D gene ambiguous. This CDR3 contains 12 residues. Trimming pared 2 bases from V and 4 bases from J, leaving 3 bases between.

This clonotype was seen a few times. V usage is TRBV28 and J usage is TRBJ1-5; D not resolved. This CDR3 region has 13 residues. The ends were cut back, 3 bases at V and 4 bases at J, with 7 bases in the middle. Per germline, CDR1 MDHEN and CDR2 SYDVKM. The CDR3 DNA is TGTGCCAGCAGTTTCCCCGGGAATCAGCCCCAGCATTTT. Translation gives CASSFPGNQPQHF.

Points on this clonotype: The junction departs from the called germline gene at one end, perhaps through a read error. This rearrangement joins TRBV7-8 to TRBJ2-2; D is possibly TRBD1 (5 bases). The CDR3 totals 12 residues. Germline loops: CDR1 SGHVS, CDR2 FQNEAQ. The CDR3: CAGSLGAGELFF. The CDR3 DNA is TGTGCCGGCAGCTTAGGGGCCGGGGAGCTGTTTTTT.

V and J are TRBV12-3 or TRBV12-4 and TRBJ1-1; 9 bases align to TRBD1. The CDR3 loop spans 14 amino acids. Losses at the gene ends were 5 bases for V and 1 base for J; bases not matched to a gene: 2. In nucleotides, the CDR3 is TGTGCCAGCAGTCGGGACAGGGAGAACACTGAAGCTTTCTTT. This sequence encodes CASSRDRENTEAFF.

The V and J genes are TRBV10-1 and TRBJ2-3; 7 nucleotides agree with TRBD1. In germline, CDR1 is WNHNN, CDR2 SYGVQD (reference sequence). Trimming cost V 4 bases and J 6 bases; bases outside gene matches: 10. The CDR3 contains 15 residues. The CDR3 nucleotides are TGCGCCAGCAGTGCGACAGGGAAATATGGGGATACGCAGTATTTT. Translation gives CASSATGKYGDTQYF.

The CDR3 nucleotides are TGTGCCAGCAGTTTAGTGCAGGGGGCAGTTTACGAGCAGTACTTC. Its protein is CASSLVQGAVYEQYF. The rearrangement links TRBV12-3 or TRBV12-4 to TRBJ2-7, with 8 bases lining up with TRBD1. The CDR3 loop spans 15 amino acids. Germline trimming cut 1 base from V and 4 bases from J; bases unmatched to any gene: 6.

The chain is built from TRBV9 and TRBJ1-1, with TRBD1 matching over 10 bases. Per the germline V gene, CDR1 is SGDLS and CDR2 is YYNGEE. J gave up 10 bases and V 4 bases, and 7 bases lay outside the gene matches. CDR3 size: 13 residues. The CDR3: CASSNPGQGRAFF. Written as DNA, the CDR3 is TGTGCCAGCAGCAACCCGGGACAGGGGAGAGCTTTCTTT.

The sample holds a few counts of this clonotype. The J gene is TRBJ1-6, the V gene TRBV20-1; D gene unclear. V lost 3 bases to trimming and J lost 8 bases, with 11 bases between them. This CDR3 contains 13 residues. Germline V CDR1 and CDR2: DFQATT, SNEGSKA (reference sequence). The CDR3 DNA follows: TGCAGTGCTAGTGAGGGAAGCTATTCACCCCTCCACTTT. It is translated as CSASEGSYSPLHF.

The V call is TRBV7-3, the J call TRBJ1-6, with 10 bases fitting TRBD1. J lost 9 bases, V lost 5 bases, and 7 bases had no gene match. The CDR3 consists of 15 residues. Germline lookup yields CDR1 SGHTA and CDR2 FQGTGA. CDR3 DNA sequence: TGTGCCAGCAGCGAGGGACAGGGGTACGGTTCACCCCTCCACTTT. Translation gives CASSEGQGYGSPLHF. Full variable domain (missing parts from reference TRBV7-3 and TRBJ1-6): GAGVSQTPSNKVTEKGKYVELRCDPISGHTALYWYRQSLGQGPEFLIYFQGTGAADDSGLPNDRFFAVRPEGSVSTLKIQRTERGDSAVYLCASSEGQGYGSPLHFGNGTRLTVT.

This chain links TRBV7-3 with TRBJ2-1; perhaps TRBD1 as D (5 bases). This CDR3 has 14 amino acids. V was pared by 4 bases and J by 8 bases, with 15 bases between. Germline loops: CDR1 SGHTA, CDR2 FQGTGA. Here the CDR3 DNA reads TGTGCCAGCAGCTCAGGGTCTCAGGGCGATGAGCAGTTCTTC. This translates into CASSSGSQGDEQFF.

The table lists this clonotype with a few counts. The V gene is TRBV20-1, the J gene TRBJ1-3; unclear D gene. This CDR3 has 16 amino acids. Trimming cost V 0 bases and J 0 bases, with 12 bases left between them. The germline gives CDR1 DFQATT, CDR2 SNEGSKA (reference sequence). The CDR3 coding sequence is TGCAGTGCTAGAGACCCGGACTGGACCTCTGGAAACACCATATATTTT. Translation: CSARDPDWTSGNTIYF.

Concerning this clonotype: A much larger clone lies one base from this, so it may be a read error. The conserved phenylalanine or tryptophan normally closing the CDR3 is absent here, so this likely arose from a read error. The chain joins TRBV9 to TRBJ2-3; tentatively, D is TRBD2 (6 bases). CDR3 length: 19 amino acids. Trimming left V 4 bases short and J 2 bases short, with 26 bases between. Germline V gene sequence: CDR1 SGDLS, CDR2 YYNGEE. CDR3 residues: CASSPPPSVGGSLTDTQYL. The CDR3 nucleotides are TGTGCCAGCAGCCCACCACCCTCCGTGGGGGGATCGCTCACAGATACGCAGTATCTT.

The chain recombines TRBV24-1 with TRBJ2-1, with 7 positions matching TRBD1. The CDR3 extends over 15 amino acids. The trim removed 3 bases at V and 6 bases at J, leaving 7 bases unmatched. Germline V CDR1 and CDR2: KGHDR, SFDVKD. For the CDR3, the DNA is TGTGCCACCAGTGATACGGACAGGCTCTGCAATGAGCAGTTCTTC. Translated, it gives CATSDTDRLCNEQFF.

Notes on this clonotype: Relative to the germline gene, one junction end is altered; a read error may explain this. J is TRBJ1-5 and V is TRBV9; 8 bases are a match to TRBD1. CDR3 length: 12 residues. Germline V lookup: CDR1 SGDLS, CDR2 YYNGEE. The CDR3 bases are TGTACCAGCAGCGCCGGGACAGGACCCCAGCATTTT. It codes for CTSSAGTGPQHF.